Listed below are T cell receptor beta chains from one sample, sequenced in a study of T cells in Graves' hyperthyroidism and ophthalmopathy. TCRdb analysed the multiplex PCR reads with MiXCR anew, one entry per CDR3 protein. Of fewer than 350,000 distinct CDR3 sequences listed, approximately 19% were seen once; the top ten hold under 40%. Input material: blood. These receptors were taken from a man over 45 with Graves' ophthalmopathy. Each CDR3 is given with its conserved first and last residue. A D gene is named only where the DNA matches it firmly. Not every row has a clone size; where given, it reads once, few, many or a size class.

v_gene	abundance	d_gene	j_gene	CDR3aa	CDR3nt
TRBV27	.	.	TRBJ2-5	CASSLSRGQETQYF	TGTGCCAGCAGTTTATCGAGGGGCCAAGAGACCCAGTACTTC
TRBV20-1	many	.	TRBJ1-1	CSGRGGRDYTEAFF	TGCAGTGGTAGGGGTGGCAGGGACTACACTGAAGCTTTCTTT
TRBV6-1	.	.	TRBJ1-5	CAGSPSGGGGQPQHF	TGTGCCGGCAGTCCCTCCGGCGGGGGCGGACAGCCCCAGCATTTT
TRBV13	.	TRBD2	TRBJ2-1	CASSPAGTSGSHEQFF	TGTGCCAGCAGCCCGGCCGGGACTAGCGGGTCCCATGAGCAGTTCTTC
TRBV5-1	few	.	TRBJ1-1	CASSLGWMNTEAFF	TGCGCCAGCAGCTTAGGGTGGATGAACACTGAAGCTTTCTTT
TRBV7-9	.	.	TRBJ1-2	CASSPTGGQGGYTF	TGTGCCAGCAGCCCCACCGGGGGTCAGGGTGGCTACACCTTC
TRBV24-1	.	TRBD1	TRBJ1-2	CATSVQGAGGYTF	TGTGCCACCAGTGTCCAGGGGGCAGGAGGCTACACCTTC
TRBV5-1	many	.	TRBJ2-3	CASEQTSPTDTQYF	TGCGCCAGCGAACAGACAAGTCCCACAGATACGCAGTATTTT
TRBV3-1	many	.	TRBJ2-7	CASSPTGDYEQYF	TGTGCCAGCAGCCCAACGGGGGATTACGAGCAGTACTTC
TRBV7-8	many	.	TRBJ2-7	CASSLGVGRGYEQYF	TGTGCCAGCAGCTTAGGTGTCGGGAGAGGCTACGAGCAGTACTTC
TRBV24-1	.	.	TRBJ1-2	CATSAVGGYTF	TGTGCCACCAGTGCCGTGGGGGGCTACACCTTC
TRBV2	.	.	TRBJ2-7	CASKSDRELLSYEQYF	TGTGCCAGCAAAAGTGATCGGGAGCTCCTTTCCTACGAGCAGTACTTC
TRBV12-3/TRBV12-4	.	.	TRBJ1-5	CASSFKEGFNQPQHF	TGTGCCAGCAGTTTTAAAGAGGGCTTCAATCAGCCCCAGCATTTT
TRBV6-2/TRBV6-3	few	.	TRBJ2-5	CASEGTATSWRETQYF	TGTGCCAGCGAGGGGACAGCGACTAGCTGGAGGGAGACCCAGTACTTC
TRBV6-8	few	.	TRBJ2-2	CASSYGTGELFF	TGTGCCAGCAGTTACGGGACCGGGGAGCTGTTTTTT
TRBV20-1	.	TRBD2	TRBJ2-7	CSARQGLAGAQYF	TGCAGTGCCCGACAGGGGCTAGCGGGAGCGCAGTACTTC
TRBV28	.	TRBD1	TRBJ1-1	CASRRQGGGTEAFF	TGTGCCAGCAGAAGACAGGGGGGGGGCACTGAAGCTTTCTTT
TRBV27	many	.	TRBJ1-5	CASSWAPSHQPQHF	TGTGCCAGCAGTTGGGCCCCATCCCATCAGCCCCAGCATTTT
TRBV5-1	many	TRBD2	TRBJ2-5	CASSTQAGRQETQYF	TGCGCCAGCAGCACCCAAGCGGGACGACAAGAGACCCAGTACTTC
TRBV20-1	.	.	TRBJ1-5	CSASLIGRGAGNQPQHF	TGCAGTGCTAGCCTAATCGGGCGGGGGGCTGGCAATCAGCCCCAGCATTTT
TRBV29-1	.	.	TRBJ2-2	CSVGGLAANTGELFF	TGCAGCGTTGGGGGCTTAGCGGCGAACACCGGGGAGCTGTTTTTT
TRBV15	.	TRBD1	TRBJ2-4	CATSSSGTGDIQYF	TGTGCCACCAGCAGTTCCGGGACAGGGGACATTCAGTACTTC
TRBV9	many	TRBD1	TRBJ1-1	CASSPTGLNTEAFF	TGTGCCAGCAGCCCGACAGGGTTAAACACTGAAGCTTTCTTT
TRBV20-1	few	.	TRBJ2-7	CSARAQELGRSSYEQYF	TGCAGTGCTAGAGCCCAAGAACTGGGGCGTAGCTCCTACGAGCAGTACTTC
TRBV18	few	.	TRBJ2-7	CASSPASEYEQYF	TGTGCCAGCTCACCAGCTAGTGAGTACGAGCAGTACTTC
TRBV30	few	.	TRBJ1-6	CAWESYNSPLHF	TGTGCCTGGGAATCCTATAATTCACCCCTCCACTTT
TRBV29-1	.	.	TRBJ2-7	CSVGATSTEQYF	TGCAGCGTTGGCGCAACTAGTACCGAGCAGTACTTC
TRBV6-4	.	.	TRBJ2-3	CASSVSESTDTQYF	TGTGCCAGCAGTGTATCGGAGAGCACAGATACGCAGTATTTT
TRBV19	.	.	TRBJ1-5	CASSIVSSNQPQHF	TGTGCCAGTAGTATAGTCAGTTCCAATCAGCCCCAGCATTTT
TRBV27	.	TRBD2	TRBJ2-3	CASMQLAEVTDTQYF	TGTGCCAGCATGCAACTAGCGGAGGTCACAGATACGCAGTATTTT
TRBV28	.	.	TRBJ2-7	CASSPALQYEQYF	TGTGCCAGCAGCCCTGCTCTCCAGTACGAGCAGTACTTC
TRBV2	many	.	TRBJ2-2	CASSYSVGTGELFF	TGTGCCAGCAGCTATTCGGTGGGCACCGGGGAGCTGTTTTTT
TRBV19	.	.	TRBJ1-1	CASRIIASNTEAFF	TGTGCCAGTAGAATTATAGCCTCGAACACTGAAGCTTTCTTT
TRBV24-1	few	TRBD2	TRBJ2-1	CATSEGGLGMWYNEQFF	TGTGCCACCAGTGAAGGGGGACTAGGGATGTGGTACAATGAGCAGTTCTTC
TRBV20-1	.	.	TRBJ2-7	CSARDGGAGPSYEQYF	TGCAGTGCTAGAGATGGGGGGGCGGGTCCTTCCTACGAGCAGTACTTC
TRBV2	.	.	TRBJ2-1	CASSSTGSGTYNEQFF	TGTGCCAGCAGCTCCACGGGTAGCGGTACCTACAATGAGCAGTTCTTC
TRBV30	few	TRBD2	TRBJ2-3	CAWRSSVASGRSADTQYF	TGTGCCTGGAGATCGTCAGTTGCTAGCGGGAGATCAGCAGATACGCAGTATTTT
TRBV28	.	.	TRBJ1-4	CAIMDSPNEKLFF	TGTGCCATTATGGACAGTCCTAATGAAAAACTGTTTTTT
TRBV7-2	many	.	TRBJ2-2	CASRKTGELFF	TGTGCCAGCAGAAAGACCGGGGAGCTGTTTTTT
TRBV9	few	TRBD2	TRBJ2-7	CASSGGLDTYEQYF	TGTGCCAGCAGCGGCGGACTAGACACCTACGAGCAGTACTTC
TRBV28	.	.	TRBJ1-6	CASSLWASGNSNSPLHF	TGTGCCAGCAGTTTATGGGCCAGCGGGAACTCTAATTCACCCCTCCACTTT
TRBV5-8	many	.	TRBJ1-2	CASSFGYGYTF	TGTGCCAGCAGCTTCGGCTATGGCTACACCTTC
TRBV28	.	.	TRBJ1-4	CASSLVREKLFF	TGTGCCAGCAGTTTGGTGCGGGAAAAACTGTTTTTT
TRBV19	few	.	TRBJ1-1	CASAAPVGMNTEAFF	TGTGCCAGTGCGGCTCCAGTAGGTATGAACACTGAAGCTTTCTTT
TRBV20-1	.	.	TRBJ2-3	CSARARVGTDTQYF	TGCAGTGCTAGAGCCAGGGTGGGAACAGATACGCAGTATTTT
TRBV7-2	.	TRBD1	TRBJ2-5	CASSFDREWETQYF	TGTGCCAGCAGCTTCGACAGGGAATGGGAGACCCAGTACTTC
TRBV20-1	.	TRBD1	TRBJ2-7	CSTTRGRIYEQYF	TGCAGTACTACCAGGGGGCGCATTTACGAGCAGTACTTC
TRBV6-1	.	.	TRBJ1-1	CASTKNTEAFF	TGTGCCAGCACAAAGAACACTGAAGCTTTCTTT
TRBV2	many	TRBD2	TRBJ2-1	CASSEARSGRAHEQFF	TGTGCCAGCAGTGAAGCGCGGAGCGGGAGAGCACATGAGCAGTTCTTC
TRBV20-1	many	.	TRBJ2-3	CSARDPFEDTQYF	TGCAGTGCTAGAGACCCTTTCGAAGATACGCAGTATTTT
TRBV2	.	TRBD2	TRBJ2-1	CASSGTSAYSSYNEQFF	TGTGCCAGCAGTGGGACTAGCGCCTATAGCTCCTACAATGAGCAGTTCTTC
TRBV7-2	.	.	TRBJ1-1	CASSYTTSGAFF	TGTGCCAGCAGCTACACAACCAGCGGAGCTTTCTTT
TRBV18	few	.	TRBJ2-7	CASSPIKGFSYEQYF	TGTGCCAGCTCACCAATTAAGGGTTTCTCCTACGAGCAGTACTTC
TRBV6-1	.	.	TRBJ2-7	CASIRRGTYEQYF	TGTGCCAGCATCCGGAGGGGGACCTACGAGCAGTACTTC
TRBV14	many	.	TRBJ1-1	CASNQPVVNTEAFF	TGTGCCAGCAACCAACCGGTTGTGAACACTGAAGCTTTCTTT
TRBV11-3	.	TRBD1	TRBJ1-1	CASSGQENTEAFF	TGTGCCAGCAGCGGACAGGAGAACACTGAAGCTTTCTTT
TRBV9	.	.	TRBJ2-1	CASSPGTLGLNEQFF	TGTGCCAGCAGCCCGGGGACCCTCGGCCTCAATGAGCAGTTCTTC
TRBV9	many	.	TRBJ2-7	CASSVVPGDSYEQYF	TGTGCCAGCAGCGTAGTCCCAGGGGACTCCTACGAGCAGTACTTC
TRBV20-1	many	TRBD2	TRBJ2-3	CSALAGVGTDTQYF	TGCAGTGCCTTAGCGGGAGTGGGAACAGATACGCAGTATTTT